This T cell receptor beta chain was found in a study of blood T cell repertoires in COVID-19. As for the study in general: In each case, the material was cDNA or gDNA derived from T cells, B-cell-depleted T cells, or PBMCs.

Authors' methods: Nucleated cell number was recorded as an estimate derived from reference gene primer amplification. Profiling relied on immunoSEQ multiplex PCR, and the TCRdb table lists in-frame clones only, not all of them. From that table come the V and J calls and clone size; the DNA was used to work out D and trimming. The sample contains approximately 150,000 clones, under 90% of which appear only once. All enrollees were about 18 to 89 years old and from 25 or so US areas. Germline CDR1 MNHEY, CDR2 SVGAGI. V lost 8 bases, J lost 9 bases, and 11 bases lay in between. This CDR3 comprises 10 residues.

This chain connects TRBV6-5 to TRBJ2-7; TRBD1 is a possible D gene (6 bases). The TCR originated in a man aged 45-65 years in a cohort exposed to, infected with or recovered from COVID-19 (not recorded which). Sequencing was done on a sample of PBMCs or T cells enriched from blood (not recorded which). In DNA form, the CDR3 reads TGTGCCAGCGGAGGACAGCGGCAGTACTTC. Protein sequence: CASGGQRQYF.